Listed here are 24 T cell receptor beta chains from one sample, sequenced in a study of beta chain features in type 1 diabetes. Expressed TCRB transcripts were sequenced because the entire RNA isolate underwent reverse transcription. Here immunoSEQ multiplex PCR was the method, and the copy in TCRdb shows in-frame clones only, minus some. The sample gives hundreds of thousands of clones, about 14% of which show up once; 0.035% to 0.045% is in the top ten. General study results and limits: TCRB CDR3 length was moderately but significantly reduced in all four CD4+ subsets of Type 1 diabetes patients.

No antigen has been identified for these receptors. The sequencing sample was made of naive CD4+ T cells from blood. The source is a man aged 18 to 29 with type 1 diabetes.

V is TRBV29-1 and J is TRBJ1-1; D remains unclear. The germline V and J ends were trimmed by 7 bases and 0 bases, with 6 bases remaining between them. This CDR3 has 11 amino acids. CDR1 and CDR2 (germline): SQVTM, ANQGSEA. CDR3 sequence: CSGHMNTEAFF. In DNA form, the CDR3 reads TGCAGCGGGCACATGAACACTGAAGCTTTCTTT.

This clone occurred a few times. This chain connects TRBV11-2 to TRBJ2-3; D might be TRBD1 or TRBD2, each matching 5 bases. From germline, CDR1 is SGHAT and CDR2 FQNNGV. The length of the CDR3 is 12 residues. V gave up 6 bases and J gave up 4 bases, with 8 bases separating them. CDR3 coding DNA: TGTGCCAGCAGGGGGACCGCAGATACGCAGTATTTT. Translating it yields CASRGTADTQYF.

This sequence joins TRBV7-3 and TRBJ2-5; tentatively, D is TRBD2 (6 bases). V was trimmed by 2 bases and J by 2 bases, leaving 15 bases between them. Per germline, CDR1 SGHTA and CDR2 FQGTGA. The CDR3 is 16 amino acids. The CDR3 nucleotides read TGTGCCAGCAGCTTAGGCGGGGCAAGGTCTCAAGAGACCCAGTACTTC. Protein product: CASSLGGARSQETQYF.

This chain links TRBV13 with TRBJ2-2, with D unresolved. The CDR3 loop spans 14 amino acids. The germline gives CDR1 PRHDT, CDR2 FYEKMQ (reference sequence). Trimming removed 4 bases from V and 4 bases from J, with 10 bases in between. The CDR3 loop is CASSSPALTGELFF. The CDR3 nucleotides read TGTGCCAGCAGCTCCCCCGCTCTCACCGGGGAGCTGTTTTTT. The complete variable domain, with remaining parts taken from reference TRBV13 and TRBJ2-2, reads AAGVIQSPRHLIKEKRETATLKCYPIPRHDTVYWYQQGPGQDPQFLISFYEKMQSDKGSIPDRFSAQQFSDYHSELNMSSLELGDSALYFCASSSPALTGELFFGEGSRLTVL.

This clone occurred a few times. V usage is TRBV7-9 and J usage is TRBJ1-2, with 7 positions matching TRBD1. V gave up 3 bases and J gave up 5 bases; unmatched junction bases: 3. This CDR3 contains 13 residues. Germline CDR1 reads SEHNR; CDR2 reads FQNEAQ (reference sequence). The CDR3 reads CASSFRGYYGYTF. As DNA, the CDR3 is TGTGCCAGCAGCTTCAGGGGGTATTATGGCTACACCTTC.

The rearrangement joins TRBV4-1 to TRBJ2-7; TRBD2 agrees at 10 bases. The germline V gene encodes CDR1 MGHRA and CDR2 YSYEKL. The CDR3 runs to 15 residues. V gave up 4 bases and J gave up 0 bases; unmatched junction bases: 3. The CDR3 nucleotides read TGCGCCAGCAGCCCGCGGACTAGCGGCTCCTACGAGCAGTACTTC. Its translation is CASSPRTSGSYEQYF.

The table lists this clone with a few counts. This sequence joins TRBV30 and TRBJ2-1; 10 positions match TRBD2. V shed 0 bases and J 6 bases; nucleotides not matched to a gene: 2. Germline CDR1 reads GTSNPN; CDR2 reads SVGIG (reference sequence). This CDR3 is 14 amino acids long. CDR3 sequence (DNA): TGTGCCTGGAGTGTACTAGCGGGACCCAATGAGCAGTTCTTC. Translating gives CAWSVLAGPNEQFF.

This clone was seen a handful of times. This chain links TRBV6-1 with TRBJ2-3, with TRBD1 matching 8 bases. J gave up 1 base and V 9 bases, and 3 bases lay outside the gene matches. Germline CDR1 and CDR2: MNHNS and SASEGT. This CDR3 spans 13 amino acids. The CDR3 sequence: CARTGVGTDTQYF. The DNA of the CDR3 is TGTGCCAGGACAGGGGTGGGCACAGATACGCAGTATTTT.

This clone has a handful of counts. The chain is built from TRBV10-3 and TRBJ2-3; D unclear. This CDR3 comprises 13 residues. Germline CDR1 is ENHRY and CDR2 is SYGVKD. The ends were cut back, 2 bases at V and 1 base at J, with 4 bases in the middle. CDR3 residues: CAISEPGTDTQYF. The CDR3 nucleotides read TGTGCCATCAGTGAGCCGGGCACAGATACGCAGTATTTT.

The gene calls are TRBV10-1 and TRBJ2-1, with TRBD2 identical over 8 bases. Germline V lookup: CDR1 WNHNN, CDR2 SYGVQD (reference sequence). Trimming removed 3 bases from V and 7 bases from J; junction bases left unmatched: 2. This CDR3 comprises 13 residues. This CDR3 is CASSDGGGNEQFF. The CDR3 DNA is TGCGCCAGCAGTGACGGCGGGGGGAATGAGCAGTTCTTC.

This clone was counted only a few times. The chain has TRBV7-8 and TRBJ2-5; possible D gene TRBD2, 6 bases. The CDR3 length is 15 residues. CDR1 SGHVS and CDR2 FQNEAQ come from the germline V gene. Trimming took 4 bases from V and 5 from J, leaving 17 bases between them. CDR3 loop: CASSWRGGVLETQYF. DNA of the CDR3: TGTGCCAGCAGCTGGCGGGGCGGCGTGTTGGAGACCCAGTACTTC.

Only a few counts were recorded for this clone. The chain recombines TRBV30 with TRBJ1-2; 11 bases match TRBD1. The length of the CDR3 is 15 residues. The V gene's germline CDR1 is GTSNPN and CDR2 SVGIG (reference sequence). J gave up 5 bases and V 2 bases, and 7 bases lay outside the gene matches. CDR3: CAWSLTGTGGYGYTF. The DNA for the CDR3 is TGTGCCTGGAGTCTCACCGGGACAGGGGGTTATGGCTACACCTTC.

In regard to this clone: Germline and junction disagree at one end, which may indicate a read error. The chain combines TRBV7-3 with TRBJ1-1, with D uncertain. Germline V gene lookup returns CDR1 SGHTA and CDR2 FQGTGA. The CDR3 runs to 14 residues. The DNA of the CDR3 is TGTGCCGGCAGCCACCCCACGGGGAACACTGAAGCTTTCTTT. It translates to CAGSHPTGNTEAFF.

The CDR3 DNA reads as TGTGCCAGCAGCTACCGTATTGGGTGGAATCAGCCCCAGCATTTT. Translated, it gives CASSYRIGWNQPQHF. J is TRBJ1-5 and V is TRBV7-2; D is unresolved. V lost 4 bases and J lost 4, with 14 bases in between. The CDR3 sequence is 15 residues long. Germline loops: CDR1 SGHTA, CDR2 FQGNSA.

This clone was counted only a few times. The chain links TRBV7-9 to TRBJ1-5, with a possible D match to TRBD1 (6 bases). Trimming stripped 0 bases from V and 4 bases from J, with 16 bases between. CDR3 length equals 17 residues. Looked up from germline, CDR1 is SEHNR and CDR2 is FQNEAQ (reference sequence). The CDR3 is CASSLAKPGQPNQPQHF. CDR3 nucleotide sequence: TGTGCCAGCAGCTTAGCGAAACCTGGACAGCCTAATCAGCCCCAGCATTTT.

The J gene is TRBJ2-7, the V gene TRBV5-1; no clear D. The CDR3 runs 12 residues. Germline V gene sequence: CDR1 SGHRS, CDR2 YFSETQ. V lost 3 bases, J lost 2 bases, and 6 bases lay in between. The CDR3 region is CASSSGTYEQYF. Here the CDR3 DNA reads TGCGCCAGCAGCTCCGGTACCTACGAGCAGTACTTC.

CDR3 sequence reads: CSVDRTANTEAFF. The CDR3 coding sequence is TGCAGCGTCGACAGGACGGCGAACACTGAAGCTTTCTTT. J is TRBJ1-1 and V is TRBV29-1, with a possible D match to TRBD1 (6 bases). The germline CDR1 and CDR2 sequences are SQVTM and ANQGSEA. The CDR3 is 13 amino acids. The V and J ends lost 6 bases and 1 base respectively, with 12 bases between them. Based on the CDR3 plus reference TRBV29-1 and TRBJ1-1, the full variable domain is SAVISQKPSRDICQRGTSLTIQCQVDSQVTMMFWYRQQPGQSLTLIATANQGSEATYESGFVIDKFPISRPNLTFSTLTVSNMSPEDSSIYLCSVDRTANTEAFFGQGTRLTVV.

Only a few counts were recorded for this clone. The chain links TRBV7-2 to TRBJ2-3; 9 bases are a match to TRBD2. Unmatched junction bases numbered 9, after V lost 5 bases and J lost 0 bases. CDR1 and CDR2 (germline): SGHTA, FQGNSA. This CDR3 is built from 17 residues. CDR3 nucleotides: TGTGCCAGCAGCCGCGGACTAGCGCCGACTAGCACAGATACGCAGTATTTT. It translates to CASSRGLAPTSTDTQYF.

The rearrangement joins TRBV9 to TRBJ1-3; no definite D call. With 3 bases removed from V and 0 bases from J, the gap between germline ends came to 10 bases. Looked up from germline, CDR1 is SGDLS and CDR2 is YYNGEE. CDR3 size: 15 residues. Here the CDR3 DNA reads TGTGCCAGCAGCGCCGGAATACCCTCTGGAAACACCATATATTTT. Amino acids: CASSAGIPSGNTIYF.

The chain uses TRBV6-5 and TRBJ2-7; TRBD1 matches at 9 bases. The germline V gene has CDR1 MNHEY and CDR2 SVGAGI. This CDR3 is built from 14 residues. J was trimmed by 5 bases and V by 2 bases; bases with no gene match: 4. The CDR3 DNA follows: TGTGCCAGCAGTTACCGGACAGGGGTTCACGAGCAGTACTTC. Its translation is CASSYRTGVHEQYF.

V gene TRBV13 combines with J gene TRBJ1-1; perhaps TRBD1 as D (6 bases). With 5 bases removed from V and 5 bases from J, the gap between germline ends came to 15 bases. Germline V gene sequence: CDR1 PRHDT, CDR2 FYEKMQ (reference sequence). The CDR3 contains 14 residues. CDR3 loop: CASSRTGSRTEAFF. The CDR3 bases are TGTGCCAGCAGCCGTACAGGGTCGAGGACTGAAGCTTTCTTT.

The chain uses TRBV30 and TRBJ1-3; tentative D call: TRBD1 (5 bases). The germline CDR1 and CDR2 sequences are GTSNPN and SVGIG (reference sequence). V was cut by 2 bases and J by 2 bases, with 10 bases left in between. This CDR3 is 14 amino acids long. The CDR3 region is CAWSSEGAGNTIYF. The CDR3 nucleotides are TGTGCCTGGAGTAGCGAAGGGGCTGGAAACACCATATATTTT.

This clone has only a few counts. The V and J genes are TRBV2 and TRBJ2-5; 10 nucleotides line up with TRBD1. Looked up from germline, CDR1 is SNHLY and CDR2 is FYNNEI. V shed 7 bases, J shed 5 bases, and the junction held 7 bases outside the gene matches. The CDR3 consists of 14 residues. The CDR3 DNA sequence: TGTGCCAGCAACAGACAGGGGGCCGGGGAGACCCAGTACTTC. Encoded protein: CASNRQGAGETQYF.

The table lists this clone with a few counts. The CDR3 DNA reads as TGTGCCAGCAGCCCTCCGGGACGGATATATGAAGCTTTCTTT. Residues: CASSPPGRIYEAFF. The chain uses TRBV14 and TRBJ1-1; TRBD1 might be the D (5 bases). The germline V gene has CDR1 SGHDN and CDR2 FVKESK. This CDR3 is built from 14 residues. Trimming pared 4 bases from V and 7 bases from J, leaving 16 bases between.